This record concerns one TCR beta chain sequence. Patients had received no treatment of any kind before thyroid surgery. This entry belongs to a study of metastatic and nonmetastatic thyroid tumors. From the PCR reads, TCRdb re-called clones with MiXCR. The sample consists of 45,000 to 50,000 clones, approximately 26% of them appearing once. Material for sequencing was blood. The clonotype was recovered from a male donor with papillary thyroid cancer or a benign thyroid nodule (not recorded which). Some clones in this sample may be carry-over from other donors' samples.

The CDR3 nucleotides are TGTGCCAGCAGCCTCCCGGCGGGAAGGACAGATACGCAGTATTTT. Translating it yields CASSLPAGRTDTQYF. The V gene is TRBV5-6, the J gene TRBJ2-3, with D perhaps matching TRBD2 (6 bases). The CDR3 has 15 residues. Between the trimmed V and J ends, which lost 4 bases and 3 bases, there was a span of 15 bases. Germline V gene data show CDR1 as SGHDT and CDR2 as YYEEEE.